The following is a T cell receptor beta chain sequence with its context. Its antigen is not known. This sample is drawn from a study of OX40 agonist ivuxolimab in advanced cancers. On the study more broadly: Treatment of patients was with ivuxolimab, an agonistic anti-OX40 (CD134) antibody. Antecedent anti-PD-1, anti-PD-L1 or anti-CTLA-4 therapy was permissible, with roughly 36% having received some.

The assay was immunoSEQ multiplex PCR, and TCRdb's table has in-frame clones only and misses some. In the table there are around 74,000 clones, 84% of which are singletons. The ends were cut back, 6 bases at V and 7 bases at J, with 23 bases in the middle. The V gene's germline CDR1 is MDHEN and CDR2 SYDVKM. The CDR3 length is 16 residues. Findings and caveats of the study: The expanded peripheral T cells' antigen specificity was not determined.

This TCR derives from an adult with an advanced solid tumor such as melanoma, head and neck, liver or kidney cancer. The chain carries TRBV28 and TRBJ2-3; D is uncertain. The sample here was CD4+ or CD8+ T cells sorted from blood, taken in a trial of the OX40 agonist ivuxolimab. CDR3 DNA sequence: TGTGCCAGCAGACCCCTTGAACCCGGCTTGGGTTATACGCAGTATTTT. This gives the protein CASRPLEPGLGYTQYF.